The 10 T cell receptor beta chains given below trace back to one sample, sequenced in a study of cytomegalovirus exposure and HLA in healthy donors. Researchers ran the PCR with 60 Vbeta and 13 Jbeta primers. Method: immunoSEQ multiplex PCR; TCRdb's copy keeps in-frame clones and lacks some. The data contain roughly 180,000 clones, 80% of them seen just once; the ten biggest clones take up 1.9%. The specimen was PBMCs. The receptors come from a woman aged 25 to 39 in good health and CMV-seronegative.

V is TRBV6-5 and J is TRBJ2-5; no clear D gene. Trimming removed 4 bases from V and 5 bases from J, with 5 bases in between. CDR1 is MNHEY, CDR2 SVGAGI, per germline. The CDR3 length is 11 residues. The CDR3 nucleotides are TGTGCCAGCAGTTCTACGGAGACCCAGTACTTC. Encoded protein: CASSSTETQYF.

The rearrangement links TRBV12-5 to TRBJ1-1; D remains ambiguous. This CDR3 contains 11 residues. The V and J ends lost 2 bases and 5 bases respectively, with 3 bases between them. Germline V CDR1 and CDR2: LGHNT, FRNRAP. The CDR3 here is CASGLTTEAFF. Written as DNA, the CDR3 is TGTGCTAGTGGTTTGACTACTGAAGCTTTCTTT.

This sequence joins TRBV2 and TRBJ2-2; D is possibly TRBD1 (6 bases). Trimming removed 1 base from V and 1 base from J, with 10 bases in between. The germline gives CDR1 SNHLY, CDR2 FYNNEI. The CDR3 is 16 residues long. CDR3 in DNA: TGTGCCAGCAGTGAAGTGGGGGCCCTGAACACCGGGGAGCTGTTTTTT. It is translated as CASSEVGALNTGELFF. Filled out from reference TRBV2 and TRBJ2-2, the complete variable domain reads EPEVTQTPSHQVTQMGQEVILRCVPISNHLYFYWYRQILGQKVEFLVSFYNNEISEKSEIFDDQFSVERPDGSNFTLKIRSTKLEDSAMYFCASSEVGALNTGELFFGEGSRLTVL.

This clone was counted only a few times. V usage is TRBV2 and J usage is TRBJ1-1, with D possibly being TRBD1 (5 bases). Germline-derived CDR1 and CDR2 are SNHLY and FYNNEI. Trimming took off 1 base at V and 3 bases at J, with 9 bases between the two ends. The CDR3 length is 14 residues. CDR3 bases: TGTGCCAGCAGTGAAGTCAGGGAAGACACTGAAGCTTTCTTT. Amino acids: CASSEVREDTEAFF. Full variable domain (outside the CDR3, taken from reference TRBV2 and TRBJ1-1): EPEVTQTPSHQVTQMGQEVILRCVPISNHLYFYWYRQILGQKVEFLVSFYNNEISEKSEIFDDQFSVERPDGSNFTLKIRSTKLEDSAMYFCASSEVREDTEAFFGQGTRLTVV.

CDR3 coding DNA: TGCGCCAGCAGCTTGGATAGCGGGGGGGTCTCCTACGAGCAGTACTTC. The encoded protein is CASSLDSGGVSYEQYF. The rearrangement joins TRBV5-1 to TRBJ2-7, with 11 bases identical to TRBD2. V was pared by 0 bases and J by 0 bases, with 2 bases of the junction left unmatched. The CDR3 totals 16 residues. From germline, CDR1 is SGHRS and CDR2 YFSETQ.

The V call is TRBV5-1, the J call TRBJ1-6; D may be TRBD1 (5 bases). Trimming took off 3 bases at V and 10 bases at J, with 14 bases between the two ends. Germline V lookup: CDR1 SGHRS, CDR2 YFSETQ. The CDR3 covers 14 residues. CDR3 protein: CASSSGTAGSPLHF. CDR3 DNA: TGCGCCAGCAGCTCCGGGACGGCGGGGTCACCCCTCCACTTT.

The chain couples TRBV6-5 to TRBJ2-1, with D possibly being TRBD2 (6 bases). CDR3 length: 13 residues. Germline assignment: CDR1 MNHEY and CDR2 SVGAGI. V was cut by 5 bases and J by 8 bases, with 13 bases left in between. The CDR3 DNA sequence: TGTGCCAGCAGTCGAAGACTAGGGGATGAGCAGTTCTTC. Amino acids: CASSRRLGDEQFF.

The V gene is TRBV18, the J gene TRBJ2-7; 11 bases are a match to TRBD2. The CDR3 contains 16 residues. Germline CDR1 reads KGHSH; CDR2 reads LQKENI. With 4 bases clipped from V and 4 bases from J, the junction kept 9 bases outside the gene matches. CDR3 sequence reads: CASSLTSGGSFYEQYF. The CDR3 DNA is TGTGCCAGCTCACTTACTAGCGGGGGTTCCTTTTACGAGCAGTACTTC.

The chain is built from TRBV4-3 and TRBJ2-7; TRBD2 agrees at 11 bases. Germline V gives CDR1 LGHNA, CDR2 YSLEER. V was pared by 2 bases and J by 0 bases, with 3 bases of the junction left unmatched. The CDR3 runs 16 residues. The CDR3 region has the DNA TGCGCCAGCAGCCAATTAGCGGGGGGGAGCTCCTACGAGCAGTACTTC. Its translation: CASSQLAGGSSYEQYF.

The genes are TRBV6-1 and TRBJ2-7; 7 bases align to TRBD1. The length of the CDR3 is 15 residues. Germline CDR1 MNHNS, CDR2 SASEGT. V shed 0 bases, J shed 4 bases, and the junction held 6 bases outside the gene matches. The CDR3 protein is CASSEARDSVYEQYF. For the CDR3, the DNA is TGTGCCAGCAGTGAAGCCCGGGACAGCGTGTACGAGCAGTACTTC.